This T cell receptor beta chain was identified in a study of beta chain features in type 1 diabetes. Whole-study context: The number of sorted cells examined across all samples was approximately 110,000,000.

Worth noting for this clone: Its antigen is not identified.

CD4+ naive, central memory, regulatory and stem cell-like memory subsets were isolated by sorting on CD45RO/CCR7/CD25/CD127/CD95/CD27. Study outcomes and limitations: TCRB rearrangement may or may not be influenced by HLA type; here this remained unresolved.

Trimming stripped 0 bases from V and 5 bases from J, with 13 bases between. Per germline, CDR1 MNHEY and CDR2 SVGAGI. The CDR3 sequence is 15 residues long. The authors reverse transcribed all of the isolated RNA, so sequencing captured expressed TCRB transcripts. Sequencing of naive, central memory and regulatory T cell samples gave an average of approximately 3.3 million reads. The repertoire was sequenced with immunoSEQ multiplex PCR; TCRdb's copy has only in-frame clones and lacks some. Here the sample spans around 300,000 clones, about 15% being singletons. The V gene is TRBV6-5, the J gene TRBJ1-1; no definite D call. This clonotype was sampled from a man aged 25-45 years in good health. Material: central memory CD4+ T cells from blood. This chain's CDR3 is CASSYSNSGRTEAFF. CDR3 in DNA: TGTGCCAGCAGTTACTCCAATTCTGGAAGGACTGAAGCTTTCTTT.